The clone carrying this T cell receptor beta chain was picked up a small number of times. The data are from a study of CD8+CD57+ T cells in acquired aplastic anemia. This CDR3 contains 17 residues. The germline V and J ends were trimmed by 5 bases and 5 bases, with 21 bases remaining between them. Germline V CDR1 and CDR2: MNHEY, SMNVEV (reference sequence). Genomic DNA, the template, was used for profiling of the TCR beta VDJ and CDR3. TCRdb independently ran MiXCR on the reads; one entry per CDR3 protein. Seen here are 400,000 to 600,000 distinct CDR3 sequences, about a third observed once, and the top ten hold roughly 0.8%. Patients selected for sequencing had displayed CD8+CD57+ cell expansion by flow cytometry.

Sequenced material: sorted CD4+, CD8+, or CD8+CD57+ T cells (not recorded which) from PBMCs. This receptor was obtained from a human donor with aplastic anemia. The J gene is TRBJ1-4, the V gene TRBV27, with TRBD1 as a possible D gene (6 bases). CDR3 in amino acids: CASSPTRGPVLNEKLFF. The CDR3 bases are TGTGCCAGCAGTCCGACCAGGGGACCTGTCCTGAATGAAAAACTGTTTTTT.